This TCR beta chain was profiled in a study of T cells after posttransplantation cyclophosphamide (dated by TCRdb to 2015 to 2016). Notes on the research overall: Using TRB sequencing, the study followed how the T cell repertoire reconstituted after myeloablative bone marrow transplantation in which posttransplantation cyclophosphamide served as GVHD prophylaxis. Samples from a few dozen PTCy-treated patients, along with samples from about 17 of their related bone marrow donors, underwent antigen receptor sequencing. Blood from all 30 or so PTCy patients with 1-year posttransplant specimens was subjected to TRB sequencing. Up to 3 additional blood samples from 2 to 5.2 years after transplant were also TRB-sequenced in 3 patients, as was pretransplant blood from a handful of patients. TRA and TRB clonality were tightly correlated in eight to ten samples, so subsequent TCR analyses focused on TRB only. Public TRB sequences were compared against a database of over 3,600 sequences linked to responses to pathogens, tumor antigens, self-antigens and alloantigens.

Related bone marrow donors provided peripheral blood samples on the day of marrow donation. Mononuclear cells from peripheral blood and bone marrow were separated by Ficoll-Hypaque density centrifugation and then cryopreserved. Genomic DNA was the input for TRB sequencing, which was run either with the immunoSEQ assay at survey resolution or with the hsTCRB kit. Per the authors' processing: The immunoSEQ software handled initial read processing, and the LymphoSeq R package was used for repertoire analyses. For each TRB dataset, clonality was calculated as 1 minus normalized Shannon entropy, and the Gini coefficient was computed as well. Phenotypes of unsorted samples were inferred by mapping TRB sequences from sorted subsets of the recipient or donor onto unsorted samples of the same recipient. TCRdb provides this immuneACCESS table in a form limited to in-frame rearrangements. Some clones are lacking; in checked studies, under half of them reflect an unresolved V gene, and why the rest are absent is not known. The V and J calls and clone size come from that table; D and trimming were worked out from the DNA. This sample has some 23,000 clones in the table, none counted a single time. Together, the top ten hold 4% to 5.5% of the sample.

Overall results and qualifications from the work: The TRB repertoires of T cells infiltrating skin or the GI tract showed only limited overlap with the TRB repertoires found in blood. Donor-recipient similarity was low at 1-2 months but rose over the first year, and later blood repertoires were often dominated by donor CD8+ memory clones. Across fewer than 50 patients, recipient CMV seropositivity and CMV reactivation were highly associated with TRB clonality; PTCy diversity was similar to CNI/methotrexate controls.

The CDR3 sequence holds 19 residues, the cysteine and phenylalanine included. Only the CDR3 portion is preserved as DNA: 57 bases, with reading frame beginning at the first base. CDR1 and CDR2 (SNHLY, FYNNEI) derive from the germline V gene. V is cut back by 6 bases and J by 11 bases, with 25 bases in the junction unmatched. This clone was observed many times. No cognate antigen has been identified for it. No base-level quality is on record; no much larger clone is a single base apart. Sequenced material: PBMCs. This receptor was taken from a woman aged 50 to 60 in good health, CMV-negative, and a related stem cell transplant donor. The chain is made from TRBV2 and TRBJ2-1; TRBD2 lines up with 10 middle nucleotides. The DNA is as follows: TGTGCCAGCAGGGGTGTGTTGGGGGGGGCAGCGGGAGGGGAAAGGAAGCAGTTCTTC. Its amino acids are CASRGVLGGAAGGERKQFF.